These T cell receptor beta chains were read from a single sample in a study of regulatory T cells in long-lasting Graves disease. Each CDR3 protein gets one entry after TCRdb re-called the multiplex PCR reads with MiXCR. The sample shows a few hundred thousand distinct CDR3 sequences, around 24% of them seen only once. The sample in question was peripheral blood mononuclear cells (PBMCs), obtained when the disease was refractory, from a patient treated with antithyroid drugs. The receptor source for this set is a female donor with Graves disease. CDR3s include the opening cysteine and the closing phenylalanine or tryptophan. The D gene is left open where the match is weak. The size entry is marked missing in some rows and otherwise reads once, few, many or a size class.

V	size	D	J	CDR3	DNA
TRBV24-1	many	-	TRBJ1-5	CATSEWTSPQPQHF	TGTGCCACCAGTGAGTGGACATCCCCTCAGCCCCAGCATTTT
TRBV27	few	-	TRBJ1-2	CASKQGLSGYTF	TGTGCCAGCAAGCAGGGCTTGAGTGGCTACACCTTC
TRBV27	few	TRBD1	TRBJ2-2	CASSLLPAGGNTGELFF	TGTGCCAGCAGTCTCCTCCCCGCAGGGGGCAACACCGGGGAGCTGTTTTTT
TRBV6-1	few	TRBD1	TRBJ1-6	CASSEAKSRGTANNSPLHF	TGTGCCAGCAGTGAAGCCAAGTCTAGAGGGACAGCAAATAATTCACCCCTCCACTTT
TRBV2	many	-	TRBJ2-7	CASSREGGAELNKQYF	TGTGCCAGCAGCCGCGAAGGGGGGGCCGAATTGAACAAGCAGTACTTC
TRBV19	-	-	TRBJ2-7	CASSPTTGGVGEQYF	TGTGCCAGTAGTCCCACAACCGGGGGTGTCGGCGAGCAGTACTTC
TRBV7-2	-	TRBD2	TRBJ2-7	CASSYTQTSGSLNEQYF	TGTGCCAGCAGCTATACTCAGACTAGCGGGAGCCTCAACGAGCAGTACTTC
TRBV12-3/TRBV12-4	-	TRBD1	TRBJ1-4	CASGTGTDNEKLFF	TGTGCCAGCGGTACCGGGACAGATAATGAAAAACTGTTTTTT
TRBV2	few	-	TRBJ2-2	CASSSRGKRGTGELFF	TGTGCCAGCAGTTCCCGCGGAAAGCGTGGAACCGGGGAGCTGTTTTTT
TRBV6-2/TRBV6-3	few	-	TRBJ2-7	CASRAGSSPTYEQYF	TGTGCCAGCAGAGCAGGATCTTCCCCCACCTACGAGCAGTACTTC
TRBV28	few	-	TRBJ2-7	CASRTQGSSYEQYF	TGTGCCAGCAGAACACAGGGTTCCTCCTACGAGCAGTACTTC
TRBV2	many	-	TRBJ1-2	CASTPGGGYTF	TGTGCCAGCACACCGGGGGGTGGCTACACCTTC
TRBV6-1	-	TRBD1	TRBJ1-2	CASSRGQSANYGYTF	TGTGCCAGCAGTCGGGGACAGTCAGCTAACTATGGCTACACCTTC
TRBV27	-	-	TRBJ1-3	CASSLSGLEAGNTIYF	TGTGCCAGCAGTTTATCGGGGCTGGAGGCCGGAAACACCATATATTTT
TRBV28	many	TRBD2	TRBJ2-7	CASSLGGLAGVDEQYF	TGTGCCAGCAGTTTAGGGGGACTAGCGGGAGTAGACGAGCAGTACTTC
TRBV5-1	-	-	TRBJ2-5	CASRAVGLETQYF	TGCGCCAGCAGGGCGGTGGGCTTGGAGACCCAGTACTTC
TRBV18	-	TRBD1	TRBJ2-7	CASSPRRQGINEQYF	TGTGCCAGCTCACCACGGCGACAGGGTATCAACGAGCAGTACTTC
TRBV14	once	TRBD2	TRBJ2-7	CASSQAAAGLAHEQYF	TGTGCCAGCAGCCAAGCAGCGGCGGGACTAGCCCACGAGCAGTACTTC
TRBV11-3	few	-	TRBJ2-1	CASSKLAANEQFF	TGTGCCAGCAGTAAACTAGCCGCCAATGAGCAGTTCTTC
TRBV20-1	-	-	TRBJ1-2	CSASPGGAQGYTF	TGCAGTGCTAGCCCTGGGGGGGCGCAGGGCTACACCTTC
TRBV4-3	few	TRBD1	TRBJ2-2	CASSQEPGQGAGGELFF	TGCGCCAGCAGCCAAGAACCGGGACAGGGGGCTGGCGGGGAGCTGTTTTTT
TRBV18	-	TRBD1	TRBJ2-7	CASSPRQGFDEQYF	TGTGCCAGCTCACCTCGACAGGGGTTCGACGAGCAGTACTTC
TRBV12-3/TRBV12-4	many	-	TRBJ1-2	CASSSGRFNYGYTF	TGTGCCAGCAGTTCAGGACGGTTTAACTATGGCTACACCTTC
TRBV5-1	few	-	TRBJ1-1	CASSPGDGNTEAFF	TGCGCCAGCAGCCCGGGGGACGGGAACACTGAAGCTTTCTTT
TRBV20-1	-	TRBD2	TRBJ2-4	CSARGSGRGFSQNIQYF	TGCAGTGCTAGAGGTAGCGGGAGAGGGTTCTCCCAAAACATTCAGTACTTC
TRBV28	-	TRBD2	TRBJ2-3	CASSVGGRSTDTQYF	TGTGCCAGCAGTGTTGGCGGGAGAAGCACAGATACGCAGTATTTT
TRBV19	-	-	TRBJ2-7	CASSQMGAYRSYEQYF	TGTGCCAGTAGTCAGATGGGCGCATACCGCTCCTACGAGCAGTACTTC
TRBV7-2	many	TRBD1	TRBJ2-5	CASSLGRDRFQETQYF	TGTGCCAGCAGCTTAGGCCGGGACAGATTTCAAGAGACCCAGTACTTC